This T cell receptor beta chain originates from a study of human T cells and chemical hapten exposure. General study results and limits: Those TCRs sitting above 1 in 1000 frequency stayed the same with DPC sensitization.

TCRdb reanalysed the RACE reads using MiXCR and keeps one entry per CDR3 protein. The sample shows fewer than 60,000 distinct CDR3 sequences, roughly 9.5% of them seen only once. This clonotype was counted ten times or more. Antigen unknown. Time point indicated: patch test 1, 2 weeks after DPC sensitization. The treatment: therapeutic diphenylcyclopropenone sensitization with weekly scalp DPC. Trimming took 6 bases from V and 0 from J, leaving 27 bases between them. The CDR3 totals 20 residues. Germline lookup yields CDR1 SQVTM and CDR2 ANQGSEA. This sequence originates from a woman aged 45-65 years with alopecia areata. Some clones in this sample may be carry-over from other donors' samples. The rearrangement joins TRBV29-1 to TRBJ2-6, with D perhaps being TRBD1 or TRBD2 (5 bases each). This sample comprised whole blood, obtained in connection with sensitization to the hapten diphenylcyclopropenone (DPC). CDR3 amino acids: CSVPFWGKHRRNSGANVLTF. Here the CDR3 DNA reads TGCAGCGTCCCCTTCTGGGGGAAACATCGTAGGAACTCTGGGGCCAACGTCCTGACTTTC.